These T cell receptor beta chains were read from a single sample in a study of control samples from healthy donors and cancer patients. Measured with immunoSEQ multiplex PCR; TCRdb has only the in-frame clones, and not every one. The table includes 120,000 or so clones, about 87% detected once. Sequenced input: blood. The receptors stem from a man in his 60s in good health. The CDR3 runs from the conserved cysteine through the conserved F or W. Each record gives: J gene, clone size, D gene, V gene, CDR3 protein, CDR3 DNA. A D gene is named only where the DNA matches it firmly. Clone size is stated in some rows and not others, as once, few, many or a class when expanded.

>TRBJ1-3|NA|TRBD1|TRBV12-3/TRBV12-4
CANLGQGGNTIYF
TGTGCCAACCTCGGACAGGGAGGAAACACCATATATTTT
>TRBJ2-7|NA|TRBD1|TRBV28
CASSRPTGYYEQYF
TGTGCCAGCAGTCGACCGACAGGGTACTACGAGCAGTACTTC
>TRBJ1-2|NA|TRBD1|TRBV6-5
CASRSTGVNGYTF
TGTGCCAGCAGGTCGACAGGGGTCAATGGCTACACCTTC
>TRBJ1-1|NA|TRBD1|TRBV10-3
CAISEGQGMNTEAFF
TGTGCCATCAGTGAGGGACAGGGGATGAACACTGAAGCTTTCTTT
>TRBJ1-5|NA|NA|TRBV19
CASSMSPWGGVVQPQHF
TGTGCCAGTAGTATGTCGCCCTGGGGGGGTGTGGTGCAGCCCCAGCATTTT
>TRBJ1-2|NA|NA|TRBV3-1/TRBV3-2
CASSQGVSKYGYTF
TGTGCCAGCAGCCAAGGAGTCTCCAAATATGGCTACACCTTC
>TRBJ2-2|NA|NA|TRBV28
CASSQPGGGTGELFF
TGTGCCAGCAGCCAACCTGGTGGGGGGACCGGGGAGCTGTTTTTT
>TRBJ2-7|NA|TRBD2|TRBV7-9
CASSLGGRGDEQYF
TGTGCCAGCAGCTTAGGGGGGAGGGGCGACGAGCAGTACTTC
>TRBJ1-5|once|NA|TRBV30
CAWSWQGGQPQHF
TGTGCCTGGAGTTGGCAGGGAGGCCAGCCCCAGCATTTT
>TRBJ2-1|few|NA|TRBV30
CAWSEQGLNEQFF
TGTGCCTGGAGTGAACAGGGCCTCAATGAGCAGTTCTTC
>TRBJ1-1|NA|NA|TRBV29-1
CSVAPGRMNTEAFF
TGCAGCGTTGCTCCAGGGCGCATGAACACTGAAGCTTTCTTT
>TRBJ1-6|once|NA|TRBV3-1/TRBV3-2
CASSQSSGYNSPLHF
TGTGCCAGCAGCCAAAGCTCCGGCTATAATTCACCCCTCCACTTT
>TRBJ1-6|NA|NA|TRBV19
CASTTPGQKNSPLHF
TGTGCCAGTACCACCCCCGGACAGAAGAATTCACCCCTCCACTTT
>TRBJ2-7|NA|TRBD1|TRBV7-3
CASSFRQGYEQYF
TGTGCCAGCAGCTTCCGACAGGGCTACGAGCAGTACTTC
>TRBJ1-5|NA|NA|TRBV7-2
CASSLMTGPNQPQHF
TGTGCCAGCAGCCTGATGACAGGCCCCAATCAGCCCCAGCATTTT
>TRBJ2-7|NA|NA|TRBV6-5
CASSYNRGAVYEQYF
TGTGCCAGCAGTTACAACAGAGGTGCCGTCTACGAGCAGTACTTC
>TRBJ1-1|NA|TRBD1|TRBV3-1/TRBV3-2
CASSLSPGQGWGNTEAFF
TGTGCCAGCAGCCTGAGTCCGGGACAGGGGTGGGGAAACACTGAAGCTTTCTTT
>TRBJ1-2|once|TRBD1|TRBV19
CASLSGTGVNGYTF
TGTGCCAGTCTTTCCGGGACAGGGGTAAATGGCTACACCTTC
>TRBJ1-3|few|NA|TRBV9
CASSVLGEAGNTIYF
TGTGCCAGCAGCGTTTTAGGGGAGGCTGGAAACACCATATATTTT
>TRBJ2-1|NA|TRBD2|TRBV7-8
CASSLRTSGSYNEQFF
TGTGCCAGCAGCCTAAGGACTAGCGGCTCCTACAATGAGCAGTTCTTC
>TRBJ2-3|NA|NA|TRBV19
CASSIDAGVSTDTQYF
TGTGCCAGTAGTATAGACGCCGGGGTTAGCACAGATACGCAGTATTTT
>TRBJ2-7|NA|NA|TRBV6-2/TRBV6-3
CASSYLGGPDEQYF
TGTGCCAGCAGTTACCTGGGGGGGCCTGACGAGCAGTACTTC
>TRBJ1-2|NA|NA|TRBV9
CASSVDGFNYGYTF
TGTGCCAGCAGCGTAGATGGCTTTAACTATGGCTACACCTTC
>TRBJ1-1|NA|NA|TRBV3-1/TRBV3-2
CASSQGTGTANTEAFF
TGTGCCAGCAGCCAGGGCACCGGGACGGCGAACACTGAAGCTTTCTTT
>TRBJ2-2|few|TRBD2|TRBV7-9
CASSSRLAGSGELFF
TGTGCCAGCAGCTCCCGACTAGCGGGGTCCGGGGAGCTGTTTTTT
>TRBJ1-1|NA|NA|TRBV6-5
CASSYSTLRMNTEAFF
TGTGCCAGCAGTTACTCGACATTGAGAATGAACACTGAAGCTTTCTTT
>TRBJ1-1|NA|NA|TRBV15
CATSRGFGGSAFF
TGTGCCACCAGCAGAGGTTTCGGGGGGTCGGCTTTCTTT
>TRBJ2-6|NA|NA|TRBV7-2
CASSLDSILSGANVLTF
TGTGCCAGCAGCTTGGACAGTATATTATCTGGGGCCAACGTCCTGACTTTC
>TRBJ1-6|NA|NA|TRBV6-5
CASSYEFDSFNSPLHF
TGTGCCAGCAGTTACGAGTTCGACAGCTTTAATTCACCCCTCCACTTT
>TRBJ2-7|NA|TRBD1|TRBV5-5
CASSFDRGQAYEQYF
TGTGCCAGCAGCTTCGACAGGGGGCAAGCCTACGAGCAGTACTTC
>TRBJ2-1|few|NA|TRBV5-1
CASSLGLIAGDNEQFF
TGCGCCAGCAGCTTAGGACTCATAGCCGGTGACAATGAGCAGTTCTTC
>TRBJ1-1|once|TRBD1|TRBV7-8
CASITGTANTEAFF
TGTGCCAGCATCACCGGGACAGCCAACACTGAAGCTTTCTTT
>TRBJ1-2|NA|TRBD1|TRBV7-2
CASSLGQGDGYTF
TGTGCCAGCAGCTTAGGTCAGGGGGATGGCTACACCTTC
>TRBJ2-7|NA|TRBD1|TRBV6-5
CASSYNRGGHEQYF
TGTGCCAGCAGTTACAACAGGGGTGGGCACGAGCAGTACTTC
>TRBJ2-7|NA|NA|TRBV30
CAWSRGGTGIYEQYF
TGTGCCTGGAGTCGGGGGGGGACAGGCATTTACGAGCAGTACTTC
>TRBJ1-1|NA|NA|TRBV19
CASSIKGAEAFF
TGTGCCAGTAGTATAAAAGGGGCTGAAGCTTTCTTT
>TRBJ1-2|NA|NA|TRBV11-2
CASSQYTGLGYTF
TGTGCCAGCAGCCAATATACAGGGTTAGGCTACACCTTC
>TRBJ2-2|NA|NA|TRBV7-2
CASSLVPGMAGELFF
TGTGCCAGCAGCTTAGTTCCGGGGATGGCCGGGGAGCTGTTTTTT
>TRBJ2-2|NA|TRBD1|TRBV6-5
CASSYYRGISTGELFF
TGTGCCAGCAGCTACTACAGGGGAATTAGCACCGGGGAGCTGTTTTTT
>TRBJ1-1|NA|TRBD1|TRBV7-3
CASRKGAGSTEAFF
TGTGCCAGCAGGAAGGGGGCTGGGAGCACTGAAGCTTTCTTT
>TRBJ2-1|NA|TRBD2|TRBV14
CASSQTWLAGVGGEQFF
TGTGCCAGCAGCCAAACGTGGCTAGCGGGGGTAGGAGGTGAGCAGTTCTTC
>TRBJ2-3|once|TRBD1|TRBV7-2
CASSRDRGEDTQYF
TGTGCCAGCAGCCGGGACAGGGGGGAGGATACGCAGTATTTT
>TRBJ1-2|NA|NA|TRBV12-3/TRBV12-4
CASSPGTPRGYTF
TGTGCCAGCAGCCCCGGGACACCTCGGGGCTACACCTTC
>TRBJ2-7|NA|NA|TRBV9
CASSVAGAGAYEQYF
TGTGCCAGCAGCGTAGCCGGGGCGGGGGCTTACGAGCAGTACTTC
>TRBJ1-1|NA|NA|TRBV10-3
CAISEYGVGNTEAFF
TGTGCCATCAGTGAGTATGGGGTAGGGAACACTGAAGCTTTCTTT
>TRBJ1-5|NA|NA|TRBV19
CASTFGGVDSNQPQHF
TGTGCCAGTACGTTTGGGGGAGTCGATAGCAATCAGCCCCAGCATTTT
>TRBJ1-2|NA|NA|TRBV6-5
CASIPEGPGGYGYTF
TGTGCCAGCATCCCCGAGGGACCGGGAGGCTATGGCTACACCTTC
>TRBJ1-1|NA|TRBD1|TRBV5-1
CASSLTAGYTGGTEAFF
TGCGCCAGCAGCTTGACCGCTGGATACACAGGGGGCACTGAAGCTTTCTTT